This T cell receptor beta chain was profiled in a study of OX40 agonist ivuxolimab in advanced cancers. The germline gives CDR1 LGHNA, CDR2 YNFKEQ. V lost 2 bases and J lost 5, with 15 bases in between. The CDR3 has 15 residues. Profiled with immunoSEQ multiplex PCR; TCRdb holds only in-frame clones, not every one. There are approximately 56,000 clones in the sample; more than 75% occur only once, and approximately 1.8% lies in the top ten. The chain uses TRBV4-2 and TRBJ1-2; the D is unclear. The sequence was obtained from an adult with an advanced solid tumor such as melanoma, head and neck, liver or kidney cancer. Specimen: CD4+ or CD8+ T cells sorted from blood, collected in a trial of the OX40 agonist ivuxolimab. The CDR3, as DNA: TGTGCCAGCAGCCAAACCCCAGACCCTACATATGGCTACACCTTC. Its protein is CASSQTPDPTYGYTF.